Listed below are T cell receptor beta chains from one sample, sequenced in a study of blood T cell repertoires in COVID-19. Using immunoSEQ multiplex PCR, the repertoire was profiled, and TCRdb retains in-frame clones only, with some absent. The sample records more than 140,000 clones, 88% being singletons. The sequenced sample consisted of peripheral blood. These receptors were taken from a woman aged 55-70 years with acute or convalescent COVID-19. The CDR3 runs from the conserved cysteine through the conserved F or W. The D gene is left open where the match is weak. Size tells how often a clone was seen (once, few, many) or the class of an expanded clone, and some rows leave it out.

J gene,clone size,V gene,D gene,CDR3 DNA,CDR3 protein
TRBJ2-6,NA,TRBV7-7,TRBD2,TGTGCTAGCAGCCGCACCGTAGCGGGGGGGCCTGGGGCCAACGTCCTGACTTTC,CASSRTVAGGPGANVLTF
TRBJ1-5,few,TRBV16,NA,TGTGCCAGCAGCCAATCCGGAGGACAGAGCAATCAGCCCCAGCATTTT,CASSQSGGQSNQPQHF
TRBJ2-1,NA,TRBV30,TRBD2,TGTGCCTGGAGTCTAGCGGATTTTTACAATGAGCAGTTCTTC,CAWSLADFYNEQFF
TRBJ1-1,NA,TRBV29-1,NA,TGCAGCGTTAGAACAGCTAGCTCGGCGAACACTGAAGCTTTCTTT,CSVRTASSANTEAFF
TRBJ2-2,NA,TRBV19,TRBD2,TGTGCCAGTAGTTCACTAGCGGGGACAACCGGGGAGCTGTTTTTT,CASSSLAGTTGELFF
TRBJ2-5,NA,TRBV10-3,TRBD2,TGTGCCATCACTCCTGGGACTAGCGGGGGCCAAGAGACCCAGTACTTC,CAITPGTSGGQETQYF
TRBJ1-5,NA,TRBV6-1,NA,TGTGCCAGCAGTGAAGCGGGGAAGGGGATTGGACAGCCCCAGCATTTT,CASSEAGKGIGQPQHF
TRBJ1-2,NA,TRBV6-5,TRBD1,TGTGCCAGCAGCCGACAGGGAAAAGGCGGCTACACCTTC,CASSRQGKGGYTF
TRBJ2-1,NA,TRBV6-6,TRBD2,TGTGCCAGCAGTTGGGAGCTAGCGGGGGGTCGGAATGAGCAGTTCTTC,CASSWELAGGRNEQFF
TRBJ2-7,NA,TRBV4-2,NA,TGTGCCAGCAGCCAAGATCTAATCAGGGGTTCCTACGAGCAGTACTTC,CASSQDLIRGSYEQYF
TRBJ2-2,few,TRBV19,TRBD1,TGTGCCAGTAGTACTCCGACAGGGAACCCGGGCGCGAACACCGGGGAGCTGTTTTTT,CASSTPTGNPGANTGELFF
TRBJ2-7,few,TRBV27,NA,TGTGCCAGCAGAGTTTACGGGGGCTACGAGCAGTACTTC,CASRVYGGYEQYF
TRBJ1-5,NA,TRBV28,TRBD1,TGTGCCAGCAGTTCTCCCGGGACAGCTAATCAGCCCCAGCATTTT,CASSSPGTANQPQHF
TRBJ2-4,few,TRBV7-2,NA,TGTGCCAGCAGCTTTACAGGGGACTCGGGCATTCAGTACTTC,CASSFTGDSGIQYF
TRBJ2-7,NA,TRBV5-4,NA,TGTGCCAGCAGCTTAATGGGCAGAAGATACGAGCAGTACTTC,CASSLMGRRYEQYF
TRBJ1-2,NA,TRBV6-2/TRBV6-3,NA,TGTGCCAGCAGTTACCCTCCGGACAGACACCTCTTGGGCTACACCTTC,CASSYPPDRHLLGYTF
TRBJ2-1,NA,TRBV7-3,NA,TGTGCCAGCAGCTTAGGAGGTAACTCCTACAATGAGCAGTTCTTC,CASSLGGNSYNEQFF
TRBJ1-1,NA,TRBV5-1,NA,TGCGCCAGCAGCCTCGAGGCGGGGGCAAACACTGAAGCTTTCTTT,CASSLEAGANTEAFF
TRBJ1-6,once,TRBV18,TRBD1,TGTGCCAGCTCACTTGGGACAGGGCTCCAAGACGGGAATTCACCCCTCCACTTT,CASSLGTGLQDGNSPLHF
TRBJ1-1,NA,TRBV14,NA,TGTGCCAGCAGCATCCGAGGAGGGGGGGGCAGCACTGAAGCTTTCTTT,CASSIRGGGGSTEAFF
TRBJ1-1,NA,TRBV19,NA,TGTGCCAGTAGTCAGGGAATGAACACTGAAGCTTTCTTT,CASSQGMNTEAFF
TRBJ2-1,NA,TRBV6-5,NA,TGTGCCAGCAGCTCGGGGTCCCTCTCCTACAATGAGCAGTTCTTC,CASSSGSLSYNEQFF
TRBJ1-6,few,TRBV5-4,TRBD1,TGTGCCAGCAGCTTGGAACCGGGACAGGGAGGGTCACCCCTCCACTTT,CASSLEPGQGGSPLHF
TRBJ1-2,once,TRBV3-1/TRBV3-2,NA,TGTGCCAGCAGCCAGTCCCAGGGGTATCCCTATGGCTACACCTTC,CASSQSQGYPYGYTF
TRBJ1-2,NA,TRBV7-2,TRBD1,TGTGCCAGCAGCCTCGCGGACAGGGTGGTTAACTATGGCTACACCTTC,CASSLADRVVNYGYTF
TRBJ2-2,NA,TRBV27,NA,TGTGCCAGCGCGTGGACGGGAACCGGGGAGCTGTTTTTT,CASAWTGTGELFF
TRBJ1-5,NA,TRBV4-1,NA,TGCGCCAGCAGCCCTTTCTCGGGTTTGGCTAATCAGCCCCAGCATTTT,CASSPFSGLANQPQHF
TRBJ2-1,NA,TRBV9,NA,TGTGCCAGCAGCGTGTGGGCCAGCCATGAGCAGTTCTTC,CASSVWASHEQFF
TRBJ1-2,few,TRBV4-3,NA,TGCGCCAGCAGCCCTCGGACAGAGACTAACTATGGCTACACCTTC,CASSPRTETNYGYTF
TRBJ1-1,NA,TRBV6-6,NA,TGTGCCAGCAGTTACGTCACACCTGAAGCTTTCTTT,CASSYVTPEAFF
TRBJ2-7,NA,TRBV7-2,NA,TGTGCCAGCAGCCCCCAGGGGACGGGTAACGAGCAGTACTTC,CASSPQGTGNEQYF
TRBJ2-7,NA,TRBV7-9,NA,TGTGCCAGCAGCGCGAGACAGAGCTCCTACGAGCAGTACTTC,CASSARQSSYEQYF
TRBJ2-5,once,TRBV4-2,TRBD2,TGTGCCAGCAGCCAAGATAGGGCTAGCGGGGGGGCTGAGACCCAGTACTTC,CASSQDRASGGAETQYF
TRBJ1-2,NA,TRBV6-5,NA,TGTGCCAGCAGTTACTCGGTCGATCAGGGGTATGGCTACACCTTC,CASSYSVDQGYGYTF
TRBJ2-7,NA,TRBV9,TRBD1,TGTGCCAGCAGCCCCCGGAGCAGGGGGTTCGAGCAGTACTTC,CASSPRSRGFEQYF
TRBJ2-3,NA,TRBV4-2,NA,TGTGCCAGCAGCGCGGTAGGGGTTAGCACAGATACGCAGTATTTT,CASSAVGVSTDTQYF
TRBJ2-3,NA,TRBV19,TRBD2,TGTGCCAGTTCTCCGGGACTAGGTCCGGTCTTGGATACGCAGTATTTT,CASSPGLGPVLDTQYF
TRBJ1-2,NA,TRBV6-2/TRBV6-3,NA,TGTGCCAGCAGTTACTCCTATAACTATGGCTACACCTTC,CASSYSYNYGYTF
TRBJ2-1,NA,TRBV4-3,NA,TGCGCCAGCAGCCAACGCGATGAGCAGTTCTTC,CASSQRDEQFF
TRBJ1-5,NA,TRBV19,NA,TGTGCCAGTAGTACCCAGGCCGGTGGGAGCAATCAGCCCCAGCATTTT,CASSTQAGGSNQPQHF
TRBJ2-7,NA,TRBV27,TRBD1,TGTGCCAGCAGTTTTCAGGGGGCGAACTACGAGCAGTACTTC,CASSFQGANYEQYF
TRBJ1-2,NA,TRBV29-1,TRBD1,TGCAGCGTTGAAGTCAGGGCAGGGACAGGGCAATCTAACTATGGCTACACCTTC,CSVEVRAGTGQSNYGYTF
TRBJ1-5,NA,TRBV15,NA,TGTGCCACCAGCAGAGATCTCGGTGGAGAGCCCCAGCATTTT,CATSRDLGGEPQHF
TRBJ1-5,NA,TRBV7-2,TRBD1,TGTGCCAGCAGCCGACAGGGCAGTCAGCCCCAGCATTTT,CASSRQGSQPQHF
TRBJ2-3,few,TRBV7-9,TRBD2,TGTGCCAGCAGCTTATTCGGTGCGCGGGGGGTCACAGATACGCAGTATTTT,CASSLFGARGVTDTQYF
TRBJ2-1,NA,TRBV12-3/TRBV12-4,NA,TGTGCCAGCAGCCTCCAGCAGTTCTTC,CASSLQQFF
TRBJ2-3,NA,TRBV7-3,NA,TGTGCCAGCAGCTTAGGGCTGCGCCCAGATACGCAGTATTTT,CASSLGLRPDTQYF
TRBJ1-2,NA,TRBV4-3,TRBD1,TGCGCCAGCAGCCAGGAAGGGACAGGGTGGGGGTATGGCTACACCTTC,CASSQEGTGWGYGYTF